This passage covers 16 T cell receptor beta chains from one sample sequenced in a study of response to subunit inactivated influenza vaccine. TCRdb redid the calling of the RT-PCR reads with MiXCR, one entry per CDR3 protein. Of 430,000 or so distinct CDR3 sequences detected, 10% to 11% appear once; the ten largest clones hold approximately 12%. Specimen: PBMCs from blood, collected roughly 47 days after vaccination. The source is a man aged 50 or older who received an inactivated influenza vaccine.

The V call is TRBV7-2, the J call TRBJ2-7; D is uncertain. Trimming removed 4 bases from V and 6 bases from J, with 16 bases in between. This CDR3 region has 14 residues. Germline CDR1 and CDR2: SGHTA and FQGNSA. CDR3 residues: CASSSSPVIAEQYF. CDR3 in DNA: TGTGCCAGCAGCTCCTCCCCCGTAATAGCCGAGCAGTACTTC.

This clonotype was counted at least ten times. The chain links TRBV12-3 or TRBV12-4 to TRBJ1-3; no clear D gene. The ends were cut back, 5 bases at V and 2 bases at J, with 16 bases in the middle. The CDR3 is made up of 16 amino acids. CDR3 sequence: CASSPRQRSTGNTIYF. The CDR3, as DNA: TGTGCCAGCAGTCCCCGACAAAGATCGACTGGAAACACCATATATTTT.

This clonotype was observed many times. The chain combines TRBV4-2 with TRBJ1-2; TRBD1 agrees at 7 bases. CDR1 is LGHNA and CDR2 is YNFKEQ in the germline V gene. J gave up 5 bases and V 0 bases, and 0 bases lay outside the gene matches. The CDR3 consists of 13 residues. The CDR3 DNA sequence: TGTGCCAGCAGCCAAGAGACAGGGTATGGCTACACCTTC. Amino acid sequence: CASSQETGYGYTF.

This clonotype was detected many times. The V call is TRBV4-2, the J call TRBJ1-6, with D perhaps TRBD1 (6 bases). Trimming cost V 2 bases and J 7 bases, with 9 bases left between them. The CDR3 is 14 residues long. Germline V gene data show CDR1 as LGHNA and CDR2 as YNFKEQ. CDR3 in amino acids: CASSQQGRNSPLHF. CDR3 DNA sequence: TGTGCCAGCAGCCAACAGGGGCGGAATTCACCCCTCCACTTT.

This clonotype was seen only a few times. The chain combines TRBV20-1 with TRBJ2-7; 11 nucleotides align to TRBD2. Trimming cost V 6 bases and J 4 bases; bases outside gene matches: 8. This CDR3 contains 14 residues. Germline V gene sequence: CDR1 DFQATT, CDR2 SNEGSKA (reference sequence). The CDR3 DNA follows: TGCAGTGCCGCCGGGACTAGCGGTTCGTACGAGCAGTACTTC. Its protein product is CSAAGTSGSYEQYF.

J is TRBJ2-1 and V is TRBV5-5; 9 positions agree with TRBD1. There are 16 residues in the CDR3. In germline, CDR1 is SGHKS, CDR2 YYEKEE (reference sequence). Trimming took 4 bases from V and 3 from J; bases not matched to a gene: 8. The CDR3 DNA follows: TGTGCCAGCAGCCCGGCCGGGACAGGGCGCTACAATGAGCAGTTCTTC. Protein: CASSPAGTGRYNEQFF.

This clonotype was observed many times. The rearrangement joins TRBV7-2 to TRBJ2-7; D gene uncertain. V gave up 1 base and J gave up 7 bases, with 14 bases separating them. This CDR3 has 14 amino acids. Germline CDR1 is SGHTA and CDR2 is FQGNSA. DNA for the CDR3: TGTGCCAGCAGCTTAGAGGCTGCAAAATCGGAGCAGTACTTC. It specifies CASSLEAAKSEQYF. The entire variable domain, with the rest obtained from reference TRBV7-2 and TRBJ2-7, is as follows: GAGVSQSPSNKVTEKGKDVELRCDPISGHTALYWYRQSLGQGLEFLIYFQGNSAPDKSGLPSDRFSAERTGGSVSTLTIQRTQQEDSAVYLCASSLEAAKSEQYFGPGTRLTVT.

This clonotype came up many times. This rearrangement joins TRBV10-3 to TRBJ2-3; no definite D call. The CDR3 consists of 12 residues. Germline V lookup: CDR1 ENHRY, CDR2 SYGVKD. Between the trimmed V and J ends, which lost 2 bases and 3 bases, there was a span of 3 bases. For the CDR3, the DNA is TGTGCCATCAGTGAGCGTACAGATACGCAGTATTTT. Translating gives CAISERTDTQYF.

The rearrangement links TRBV7-9 to TRBJ2-4; D unclear. CDR1 SEHNR and CDR2 FQNEAQ come from the germline V gene (reference sequence). The CDR3 runs to 16 residues. V dropped 3 bases and J dropped 0 bases, with 12 bases sitting between them. CDR3 sequence (DNA): TGTGCCAGCAGCTTCTTAGGTGACCTAGCCAAAAACATTCAGTACTTC. Amino acids: CASSFLGDLAKNIQYF.

The J gene is TRBJ1-6, the V gene TRBV12-3 or TRBV12-4; D may be TRBD1 (6 bases). Trimming took off 8 bases at V and 7 bases at J, with 18 bases between the two ends. The CDR3 contains 15 residues. CDR3 region: CASWFGGQGNSPLHF. As DNA, the CDR3 is TGTGCCAGCTGGTTCGGGGGGCAGGGAAATTCACCCCTCCACTTT.

This clonotype was recorded many times. The chain links TRBV7-2 to TRBJ1-1; D remains unclear. The germline CDR1 and CDR2 sequences are SGHTA and FQGNSA. The CDR3 covers 12 residues. Deletions cut 2 bases from V and 5 bases from J, with 6 bases between. This chain's CDR3 is CASSLYATEAFF. As DNA, the CDR3 is TGTGCCAGCAGCTTATACGCTACTGAAGCTTTCTTT.

The J gene is TRBJ2-1, the V gene TRBV11-2, with 11 nucleotides matching TRBD2. Germline V gene lookup returns CDR1 SGHAT and CDR2 FQNNGV. The CDR3 length is 18 residues. V shed 6 bases and J 1 base; nucleotides not matched to a gene: 11. The CDR3 DNA sequence: TGTGCCAGCAGGGGGACTAGCGGACAGCTGAGGTCCTACAATGAGCAGTTCTTC. This codes for CASRGTSGQLRSYNEQFF. The full variable domain, with the rest looked up from reference TRBV11-2 and TRBJ2-1, is EAGVAQSPRYKIIEKRQSVAFWCNPISGHATLYWYQQILGQGPKLLIQFQNNGVVDDSQLPKDRFSAERLKGVDSTLKIQPAKLEDSAVYLCASRGTSGQLRSYNEQFFGPGTRLTVL.

V gene TRBV7-9 combines with J gene TRBJ1-4; 7 bases agree with TRBD1. The CDR3 has 14 residues. The V segment lost 3 bases and the J segment 5 bases; nucleotides outside the gene matches: 3. Germline CDR1 reads SEHNR; CDR2 reads FQNEAQ (reference sequence). CDR3 nucleotides: TGTGCCAGCAGCTTCTTGGACAGGAATGAAAAACTGTTTTTT. This sequence encodes CASSFLDRNEKLFF. The full variable domain, in which reference TRBV7-9 and TRBJ1-4 provide the parts outside the CDR3, is DTGVSQNPRHKITKRGQNVTFRCDPISEHNRLYWYRQTLGQGPEFLTYFQNEAQLEKSRLLSDRFSAERPKGSFSTLEIQRTEQGDSAMYLCASSFLDRNEKLFFGSGTQLSVL.

V is TRBV11-2 and J is TRBJ2-1; 7 bases agree with TRBD2. V shed 7 bases and J 4 bases; nucleotides not matched to a gene: 13. The CDR3 contains 16 residues. The germline CDR1 and CDR2 sequences are SGHAT and FQNNGV. CDR3: CASTAQLTSRYNEQFF. As DNA, the CDR3 is TGTGCCAGCACCGCTCAACTGACTAGCAGATACAATGAGCAGTTCTTC.

CDR3 residues: CASSQLGTGRETQYF. For the CDR3, the DNA is TGTGCCAGCAGTCAGCTAGGGACCGGCCGGGAGACCCAGTACTTC. This chain joins TRBV6-2 or TRBV6-3 and TRBJ2-5, with D perhaps assigned TRBD1 or TRBD2 (5 bases each). V lost 5 bases and J 5 bases, leaving 18 bases between the germline ends. The germline CDR1 and CDR2 sequences are MNHEY and SVGEGT. CDR3 length: 15 amino acids.

The chain combines TRBV7-6 with TRBJ2-1; 7 bases agree with TRBD2. Germline assignment: CDR1 SGHVS and CDR2 FNYEAQ. Trimming removed 5 bases from V and 1 base from J; junction bases left unmatched: 8. This CDR3 has 16 residues. CDR3 DNA: TGTGCCAGCAGCCAGACCAGCGGGACGTCCTACAATGAGCAGTTCTTC. Amino acids: CASSQTSGTSYNEQFF. Using reference TRBV7-6 and TRBJ2-1 for the parts outside the CDR3, the full variable domain is GAGVSQSPRYKVTKRGQDVALRCDPISGHVSLYWYRQALGQGPEFLTYFNYEAQQDKSGLPNDRFSAERPEGSISTLTIQRTEQRDSAMYRCASSQTSGTSYNEQFFGPGTRLTVL.